This entry is about one TCR beta chain. Its matching antigen is unknown. One end of the junction does not line up with germline, which may come from a read error. The CDR3 is 12 amino acids. Per germline, CDR1 SEHNR and CDR2 FQNEAQ (reference sequence). Focal radiation plus CTLA-4 blockade with ipilimumab was administered to patients who had chemo-refractory metastatic non-small-cell lung cancer. The method was immunoSEQ multiplex PCR; TCRdb's version includes in-frame clones alone and lacks a portion of them. The sample has more than 30,000 clones, 70% seen once. This sample stems from a study of radiotherapy plus CTLA-4 blockade in lung cancer. Study observations and caveats: Strongest reported response predictors: early blood clone changes and post-radiation interferon-beta. Radiotherapy with ipilimumab was followed by blood expansion of tumor-derived clones.

The source of this sequence is a human donor with non-small cell lung cancer who had stable disease on radiotherapy plus ipilimumab. The rearrangement links TRBV7-9 to TRBJ2-5; tentative D call: TRBD2 (5 bases). Specimen: peripheral blood, collected from a patient treated with radiotherapy plus ipilimumab. The CDR3, as DNA: TGTGCCAGCAGCTATTCGGAGGCTACCCAGCACTTC. The encoded protein is CASSYSEATQHF.